The clone carrying this TCR beta chain was observed a few times. Per the original methods: Amplified reference gene primers provided the basis for estimating nucleated cell counts. The repertoire was sequenced with immunoSEQ multiplex PCR; TCRdb's copy has only in-frame clones and lacks some. That table supplies the V and J calls and clone size; D and trimming were determined from the DNA. The table shows hundreds of thousands of clones, with 80% to 90% occurring only once. Participants spanned ages about 18 to 90 years and resided in roughly 22 US areas. Each participant's cohort was designated according to participant-reported clinical history. Germline V CDR1 and CDR2: LGHNA, YSLEER. The CDR3 contains 19 residues. V gave up 1 base and J gave up 7 bases; unmatched junction bases: 15. This sample was included in a study of blood T cell repertoires in COVID-19.

This clonotype was sampled from a young woman who had recovered from COVID-19. The rearrangement links TRBV4-3 to TRBJ1-6, with 8 positions matching TRBD1. The sample consisted of PBMCs or T cells enriched from blood (not recorded which). The CDR3 is CASSQATVNPGQVNSPLHF. CDR3 sequence (DNA): TGCGCCAGCAGCCAAGCGACGGTCAACCCGGGACAGGTGAATTCACCCCTCCACTTT.